The rows below give T cell receptor beta chains drawn from one sample of a study of blood T cell repertoires in COVID-19. The method was immunoSEQ multiplex PCR; TCRdb's version includes in-frame clones alone and lacks a portion of them. Among 280,000 or so clones listed, 75% to 90% were seen once. Sample: PBMCs or T cells enriched from blood (not recorded which). These receptors all stem from a man aged 25 to 40 who had recovered from COVID-19. CDR3s include the opening cysteine and the closing phenylalanine or tryptophan. Each record gives: J gene, V gene, clone size, D gene, CDR3 protein, CDR3 DNA. The D gene is left open where the match is weak. Clone size is not always given. Where it is, it says once, few, many or a class for expanded clones.

J gene: TRBJ2-7; V gene: TRBV6-5; clone size: .; D gene: .; CDR3 protein: CASGQDEQYF; CDR3 DNA: TGTGCCAGCGGGCAAGACGAGCAGTACTTC
J gene: TRBJ2-6; V gene: TRBV5-1; clone size: .; D gene: TRBD1; CDR3 protein: CASSLARGPVSGANVLTF; CDR3 DNA: TGCGCCAGCAGCTTGGCCAGGGGGCCAGTCTCTGGGGCCAACGTCCTGACTTTC
J gene: TRBJ2-3; V gene: TRBV9; clone size: .; D gene: TRBD2; CDR3 protein: CASSYSGADTQYF; CDR3 DNA: TGTGCCAGCAGCTATAGCGGGGCAGATACGCAGTATTTT
J gene: TRBJ1-2; V gene: TRBV19; clone size: .; D gene: .; CDR3 protein: CASSIGGRGFGGYTF; CDR3 DNA: TGTGCCAGTAGTATAGGGGGCAGGGGATTTGGCGGCTACACCTTC
J gene: TRBJ1-5; V gene: TRBV2; clone size: .; D gene: TRBD1; CDR3 protein: CASSLTGGGNQPQHF; CDR3 DNA: TGTGCCAGCAGTTTGACAGGGGGCGGCAATCAGCCCCAGCATTTT
J gene: TRBJ2-1; V gene: TRBV7-2; clone size: .; D gene: TRBD1; CDR3 protein: CASSKTGSGEQFF; CDR3 DNA: TGTGCCAGCAGTAAGACAGGGAGCGGTGAGCAGTTCTTC
J gene: TRBJ1-2; V gene: TRBV5-1; clone size: .; D gene: TRBD1; CDR3 protein: CASSLVPGGARGYTF; CDR3 DNA: TGCGCCAGCAGCTTGGTCCCAGGGGGCGCCCGTGGCTACACCTTC
J gene: TRBJ2-1; V gene: TRBV6-5; clone size: .; D gene: .; CDR3 protein: CASSYSWGPGEQFF; CDR3 DNA: TGTGCCAGCAGTTACTCGTGGGGGCCTGGGGAGCAGTTCTTC
J gene: TRBJ1-1; V gene: TRBV18; clone size: .; D gene: .; CDR3 protein: CASSPPVPDTEAFF; CDR3 DNA: TGTGCCAGCTCACCACCGGTTCCGGACACTGAAGCTTTCTTT
J gene: TRBJ1-2; V gene: TRBV19; clone size: .; D gene: TRBD1; CDR3 protein: CASTPGGLDRGRYGYTF; CDR3 DNA: TGTGCCAGTACCCCAGGGGGTCTGGACAGGGGGCGGTATGGCTACACCTTC
J gene: TRBJ2-3; V gene: TRBV7-9; clone size: once; D gene: TRBD2; CDR3 protein: CASSLGLAGADTQYF; CDR3 DNA: TGTGCCAGCAGCTTAGGGCTAGCGGGGGCAGATACGCAGTATTTT
J gene: TRBJ1-2; V gene: TRBV5-6; clone size: .; D gene: .; CDR3 protein: CASSLRGLGLPGYTF; CDR3 DNA: TGTGCCAGCAGCTTGAGGGGATTGGGGCTCCCGGGCTACACCTTC
J gene: TRBJ1-6; V gene: TRBV25-1; clone size: few; D gene: TRBD1; CDR3 protein: CASSRTGTYNSPLHF; CDR3 DNA: TGTGCCAGCAGTAGGACAGGGACTTATAATTCACCCCTCCACTTT
J gene: TRBJ2-5; V gene: TRBV6-6; clone size: .; D gene: .; CDR3 protein: CASSPGRLSGAGETQYF; CDR3 DNA: TGTGCCAGCAGTCCGGGCCGGCTATCAGGGGCAGGGGAGACCCAGTACTTC
J gene: TRBJ2-1; V gene: TRBV24-1; clone size: .; D gene: TRBD1; CDR3 protein: CATSDLTGAVGEQFF; CDR3 DNA: TGTGCCACCAGTGATTTGACAGGGGCTGTGGGAGAGCAGTTCTTC